This record looks at one TCR beta chain sequence and its context. These data belong to a study of shared clonotypes between healthy human individuals. Looking at the study overall: The composition of the donors was a couple of women and three men aged 18 to 49. The plates for each donor numbered three CD4 naive, three CD4 memory, two CD8 naive and one CD8 memory.

The ends were cut back, 0 bases at V and 4 bases at J, with 16 bases in the middle. The length of the CDR3 is 16 residues. CDR1 is LGHNA, CDR2 YSLEER, per germline. Replicate PCRs for sorted subsets used around 200 ng DNA; this equaled 25,000 to 35,000 T cell genomes. Clones were sequenced by immunoSEQ multiplex PCR, and TCRdb holds only the in-frame ones, with some missing. The sample holds over 150,000 clones; 66% are singletons and the top ten take under 11%. Caucasian adults residing in Nashville, Tennessee made up all the donors. This receptor was taken from a man aged 25-40 years in good health. The sequencing sample was made of memory CD4+ T cells sorted from blood. Subset described: CD45RA-negative fraction. The V call is TRBV4-3, the J call TRBJ2-7; weak D call: TRBD2 (5 bases). CDR3 DNA: TGCGCCAGCAGCCAAGAGGTCGAGGGTAGCTTTTACGAGCAGTACTTC. Translating it yields CASSQEVEGSFYEQYF.